This entry is about one TCR beta chain. The V and J ends lost 4 bases and 2 bases, in that order; junction bases with no gene match: 5. CDR3 length equals 16 residues. CDR1 is MGHRA and CDR2 is YSYEKL in the germline V gene. These data originate in a study of T cell repertoires in ileal Crohn's disease. At the level of the study: Patients had a median approximately 7.8-year disease duration, and under 45% were active smokers.

TCRdb's copy holds only in-frame clones and misses some; the assay was immunoSEQ multiplex PCR. The sample shows some 3,000 clones, around 79% of them seen only once. As to time point: inflamed ileum from the surgical specimen. The sequence derives from an adult with Crohn's disease. Sample: ileal tissue. The genes are TRBV4-1 and TRBJ2-1; 10 positions agree with TRBD2. The CDR3: CASSLHTSGTYNEQFF. The CDR3 nucleotides read TGCGCCAGCAGCCTCCACACTAGCGGGACCTACAATGAGCAGTTCTTC.